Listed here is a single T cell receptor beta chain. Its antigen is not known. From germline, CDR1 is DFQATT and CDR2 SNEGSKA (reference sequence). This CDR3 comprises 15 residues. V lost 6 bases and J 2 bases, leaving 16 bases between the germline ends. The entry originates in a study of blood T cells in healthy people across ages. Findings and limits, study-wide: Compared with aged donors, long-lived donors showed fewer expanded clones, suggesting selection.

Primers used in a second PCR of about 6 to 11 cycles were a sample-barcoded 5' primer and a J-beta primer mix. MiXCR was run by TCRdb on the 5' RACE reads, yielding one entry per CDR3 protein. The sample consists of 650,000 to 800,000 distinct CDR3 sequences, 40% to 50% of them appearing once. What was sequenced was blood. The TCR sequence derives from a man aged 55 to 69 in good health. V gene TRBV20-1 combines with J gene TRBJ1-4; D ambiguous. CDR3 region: CSASSARTTNEKLFF. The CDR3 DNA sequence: TGCAGTGCCTCCTCGGCGAGGACCACTAATGAAAAACTGTTTTTT.